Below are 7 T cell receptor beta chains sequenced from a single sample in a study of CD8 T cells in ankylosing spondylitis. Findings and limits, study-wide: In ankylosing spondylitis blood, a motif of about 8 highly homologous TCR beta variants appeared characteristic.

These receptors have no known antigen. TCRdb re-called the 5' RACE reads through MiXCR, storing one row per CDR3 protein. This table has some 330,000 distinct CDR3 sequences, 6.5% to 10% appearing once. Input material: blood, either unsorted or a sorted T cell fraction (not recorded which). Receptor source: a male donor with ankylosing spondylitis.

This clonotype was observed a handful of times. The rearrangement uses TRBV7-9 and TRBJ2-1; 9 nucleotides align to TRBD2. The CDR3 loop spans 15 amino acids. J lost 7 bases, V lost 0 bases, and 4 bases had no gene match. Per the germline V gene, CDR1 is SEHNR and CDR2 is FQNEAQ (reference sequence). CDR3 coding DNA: TGTGCCAGCAGCTTAGCGCTAGCGGGACAAAATGAGCAGTTCTTC. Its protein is CASSLALAGQNEQFF.

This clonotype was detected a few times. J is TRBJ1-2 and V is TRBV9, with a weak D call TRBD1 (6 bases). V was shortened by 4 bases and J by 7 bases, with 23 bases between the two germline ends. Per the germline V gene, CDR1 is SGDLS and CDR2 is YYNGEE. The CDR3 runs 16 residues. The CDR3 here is CASSLDPRTGFRGYTF. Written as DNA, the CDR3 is TGTGCCAGCAGCCTCGATCCCCGAACAGGGTTTCGTGGCTACACCTTC.

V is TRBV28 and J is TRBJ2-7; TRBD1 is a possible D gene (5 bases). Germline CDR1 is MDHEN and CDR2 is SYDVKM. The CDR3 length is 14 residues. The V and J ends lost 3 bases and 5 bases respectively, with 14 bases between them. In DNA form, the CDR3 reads TGTGCCAGCAGTTTGGGGCAGGAAGGCGACGAGCAGTACTTC. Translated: CASSLGQEGDEQYF.

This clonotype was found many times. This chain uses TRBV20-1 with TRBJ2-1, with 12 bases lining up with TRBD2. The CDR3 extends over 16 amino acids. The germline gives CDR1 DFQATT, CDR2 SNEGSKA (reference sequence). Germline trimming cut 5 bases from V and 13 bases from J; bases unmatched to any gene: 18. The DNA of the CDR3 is TGCAGTGCTCCACGCCGGACTAGCGGGGATATTGGTCCTCAGTTCTTC. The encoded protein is CSAPRRTSGDIGPQFF.

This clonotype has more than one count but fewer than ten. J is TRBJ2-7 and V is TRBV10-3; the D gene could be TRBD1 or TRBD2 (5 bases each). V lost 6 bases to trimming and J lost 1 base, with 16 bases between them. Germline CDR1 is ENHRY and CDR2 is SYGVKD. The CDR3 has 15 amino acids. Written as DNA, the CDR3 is TGTGCCATCAGAAACGGGACCATAGGGTCCTACGAGCAGTACTTC. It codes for CAIRNGTIGSYEQYF.

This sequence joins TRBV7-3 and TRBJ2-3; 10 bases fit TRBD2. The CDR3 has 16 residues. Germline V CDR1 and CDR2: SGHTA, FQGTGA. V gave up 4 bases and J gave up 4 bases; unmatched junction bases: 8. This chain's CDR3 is CASSWGASGSSDTQYF. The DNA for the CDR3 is TGTGCCAGCAGCTGGGGGGCTAGCGGGAGTTCAGATACGCAGTATTTT.

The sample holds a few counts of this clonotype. DNA for the CDR3: TGTGCCAGCAGTTTCGTGGGACTAGCGGGAGAGACCCAGTACTTC. Amino acid sequence: CASSFVGLAGETQYF. The chain uses TRBV12-3 or TRBV12-4 and TRBJ2-5; TRBD2 aligns across 12 bases. The CDR3 consists of 15 residues. Unmatched junction bases numbered 3, after V lost 3 bases and J lost 4 bases.